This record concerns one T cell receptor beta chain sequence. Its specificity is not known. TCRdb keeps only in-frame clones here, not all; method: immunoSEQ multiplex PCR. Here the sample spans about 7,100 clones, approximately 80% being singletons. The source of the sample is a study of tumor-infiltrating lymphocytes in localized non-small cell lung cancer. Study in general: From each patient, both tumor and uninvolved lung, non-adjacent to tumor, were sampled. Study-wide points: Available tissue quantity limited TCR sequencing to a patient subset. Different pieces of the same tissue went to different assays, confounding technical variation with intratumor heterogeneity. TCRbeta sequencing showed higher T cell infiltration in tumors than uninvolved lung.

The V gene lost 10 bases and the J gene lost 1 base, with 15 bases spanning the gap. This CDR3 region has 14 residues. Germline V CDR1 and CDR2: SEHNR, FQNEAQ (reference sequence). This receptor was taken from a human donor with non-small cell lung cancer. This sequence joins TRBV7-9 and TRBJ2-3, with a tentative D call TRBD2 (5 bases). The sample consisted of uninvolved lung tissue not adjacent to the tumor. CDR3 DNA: TGTGCCACCGGTGGCAGCGGACGCACAGATACGCAGTATTTT. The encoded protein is CATGGSGRTDTQYF.